The clone carrying this TCR beta chain has at least ten counts. Its antigen is unknown. Patients were excluded for uncontrolled infection, other autoimmune disease, pregnancy or lactation. Amplified regions were TCR beta CDR3 sequences from RNA transcripts. The TCR CDR3 was amplified in a first-round RT-PCR using the HTBI primer set. TCRdb used MiXCR to reprocess the multiplex PCR reads, holding one entry per CDR3 protein. There are hundreds of thousands of distinct CDR3 sequences in the sample; less than 25% occur only once, and over 30% lies in the top ten. Germline V lookup: CDR1 GTSNPN, CDR2 SVGIG (reference sequence). With 5 bases clipped from V and 6 bases from J, the junction kept 5 bases outside the gene matches. The CDR3 spans 13 residues. The data were taken from a study of T cells in Graves' hyperthyroidism and ophthalmopathy. Study outcomes and limitations: Most expanded thyroid clonotypes above 0.001 recurred in blood.

This chain connects TRBV30 to TRBJ1-5; 9 nucleotides line up with TRBD1. The TCR was taken from a man under 40 with Graves' ophthalmopathy. Sequences were obtained from blood. The CDR3 nucleotides read TGTGCCTGGGCCTCACAGGGGGCTCAGCCCCAGCATTTT. This encodes CAWASQGAQPQHF.